This T cell receptor beta chain originates from a study of T cell responses to AZD1222 COVID-19 vaccine. General observations from the study: Repertoire samples came only from after the peak T cell response. Clonal diversity was possibly underestimated, and white British individuals and females predominated among donors.

The ends were cut back, 0 bases at V and 0 bases at J, with 8 bases in the middle. Germline V CDR1 and CDR2: MNHNY, SVGAGI (reference sequence). The CDR3 consists of 15 residues. The table came from immunoSEQ multiplex PCR; TCRdb's copy has only in-frame clones and leaves some out. The data contain about 130,000 clones, almost 85% of them singletons. Regarding this clone: Its antigen is unknown.

The chain has TRBV6-6 and TRBJ1-1; D is uncertain. Material: peripheral blood, obtained 28 days after the second dose of the MenACWY control vaccine. The source of this sequence is an adult who received the MenACWY meningococcal vaccine as a control. Here the CDR3 reads CASSYSASMNTEAFF. The CDR3 DNA sequence: TGTGCCAGCAGTTACTCGGCATCTATGAACACTGAAGCTTTCTTT.